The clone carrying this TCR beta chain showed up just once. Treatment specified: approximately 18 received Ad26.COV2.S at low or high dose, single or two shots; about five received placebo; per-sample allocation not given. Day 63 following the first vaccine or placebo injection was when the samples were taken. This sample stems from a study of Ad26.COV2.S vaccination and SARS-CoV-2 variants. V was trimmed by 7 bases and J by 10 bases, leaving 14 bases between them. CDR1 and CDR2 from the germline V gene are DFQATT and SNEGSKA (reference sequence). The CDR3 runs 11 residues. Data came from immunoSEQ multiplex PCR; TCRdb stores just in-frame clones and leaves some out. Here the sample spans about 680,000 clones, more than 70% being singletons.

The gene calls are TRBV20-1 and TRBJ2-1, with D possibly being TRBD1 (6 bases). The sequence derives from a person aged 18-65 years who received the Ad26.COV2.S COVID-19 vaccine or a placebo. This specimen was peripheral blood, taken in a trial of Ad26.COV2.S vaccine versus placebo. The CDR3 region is CSVGTRGEQFF. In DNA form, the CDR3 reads TGCAGTGTGGGAACAAGGGGGGAGCAGTTCTTC.